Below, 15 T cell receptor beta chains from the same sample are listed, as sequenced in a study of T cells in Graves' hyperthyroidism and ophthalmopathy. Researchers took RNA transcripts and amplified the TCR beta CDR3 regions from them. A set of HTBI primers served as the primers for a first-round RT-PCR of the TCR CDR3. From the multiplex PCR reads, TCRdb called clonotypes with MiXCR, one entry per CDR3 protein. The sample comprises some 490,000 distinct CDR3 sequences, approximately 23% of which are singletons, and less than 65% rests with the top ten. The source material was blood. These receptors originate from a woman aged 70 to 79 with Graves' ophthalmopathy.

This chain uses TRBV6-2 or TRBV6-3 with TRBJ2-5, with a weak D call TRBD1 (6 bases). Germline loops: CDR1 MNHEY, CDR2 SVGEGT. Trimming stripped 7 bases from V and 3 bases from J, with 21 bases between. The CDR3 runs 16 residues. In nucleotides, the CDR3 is TGTGCCAGCAAGACTCCCGGGACAAGGTGGAAAGAGACCCAGTACTTC. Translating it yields CASKTPGTRWKETQYF.

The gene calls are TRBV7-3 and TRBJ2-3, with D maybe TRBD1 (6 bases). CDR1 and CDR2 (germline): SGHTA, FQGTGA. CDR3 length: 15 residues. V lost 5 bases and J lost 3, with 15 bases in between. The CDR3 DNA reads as TGTGCCAGCAGCGGAACAGGGCTGGGTACAGATACGCAGTATTTT. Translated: CASSGTGLGTDTQYF.

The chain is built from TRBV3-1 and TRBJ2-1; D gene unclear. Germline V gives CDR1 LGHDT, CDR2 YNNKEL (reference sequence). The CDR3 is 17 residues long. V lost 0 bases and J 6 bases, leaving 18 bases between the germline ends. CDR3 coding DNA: TGTGCCAGCAGCCAAGATTCGTCAGAACCGGGCCCCAATGAGCAGTTCTTC. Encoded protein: CASSQDSSEPGPNEQFF.

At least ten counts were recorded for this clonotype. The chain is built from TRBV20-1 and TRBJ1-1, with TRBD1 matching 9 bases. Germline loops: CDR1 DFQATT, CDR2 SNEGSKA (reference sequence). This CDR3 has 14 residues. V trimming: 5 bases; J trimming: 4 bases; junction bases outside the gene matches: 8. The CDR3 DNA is TGCAGTGCTGAAACAGGGGGCTGGAGCACTGAAGCTTTCTTT. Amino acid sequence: CSAETGGWSTEAFF.

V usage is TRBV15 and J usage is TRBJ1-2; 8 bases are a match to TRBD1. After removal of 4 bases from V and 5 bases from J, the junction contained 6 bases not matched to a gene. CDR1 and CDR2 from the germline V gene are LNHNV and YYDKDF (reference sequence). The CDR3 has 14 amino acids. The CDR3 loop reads CATSIDRGLYGYTF. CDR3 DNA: TGTGCCACCAGCATCGACAGGGGCCTTTATGGCTACACCTTC.

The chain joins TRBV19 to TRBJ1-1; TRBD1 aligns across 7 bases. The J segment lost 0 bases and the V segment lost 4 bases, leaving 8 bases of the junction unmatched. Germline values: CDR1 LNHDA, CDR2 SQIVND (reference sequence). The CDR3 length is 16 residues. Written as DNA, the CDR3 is TGTGCCAGTAGTAGAGGACAGGCACACATGAACACTGAAGCTTTCTTT. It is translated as CASSRGQAHMNTEAFF.

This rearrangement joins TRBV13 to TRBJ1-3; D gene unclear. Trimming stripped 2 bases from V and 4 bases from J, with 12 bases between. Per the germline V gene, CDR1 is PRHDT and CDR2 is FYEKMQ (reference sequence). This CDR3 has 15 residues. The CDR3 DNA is TGTGCCAGCAGCTTAATATCCTCCGCGGGAAACACCATATATTTT. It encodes CASSLISSAGNTIYF.

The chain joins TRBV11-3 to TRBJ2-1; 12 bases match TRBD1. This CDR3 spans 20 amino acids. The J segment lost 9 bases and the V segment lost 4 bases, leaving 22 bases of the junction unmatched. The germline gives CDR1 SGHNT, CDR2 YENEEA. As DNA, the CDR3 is TGTGCCAGCAGCTCTGAATCCGGGACAGGGGGCGTGGGGATCGGGGTTGAGCAGTTCTTC. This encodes CASSSESGTGGVGIGVEQFF. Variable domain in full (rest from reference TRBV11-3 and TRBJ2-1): EAGVVQSPRYKIIEKKQPVAFWCNPISGHNTLYWYLQNLGQGPELLIRYENEEAVDDSQLPKDRFSAERLKGVDSTLKIQPAELGDSAVYLCASSSESGTGGVGIGVEQFFGPGTRLTVL.

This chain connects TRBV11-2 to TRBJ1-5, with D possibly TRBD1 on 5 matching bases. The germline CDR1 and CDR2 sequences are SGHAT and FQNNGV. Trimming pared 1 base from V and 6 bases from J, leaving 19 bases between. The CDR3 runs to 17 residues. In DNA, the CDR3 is TGTGCCAGCAGCTTAGCTCCCCAGGGCATGGGAGGTCAGCCCCAGCATTTT. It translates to CASSLAPQGMGGQPQHF. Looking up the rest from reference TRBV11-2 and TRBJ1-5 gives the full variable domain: EAGVAQSPRYKIIEKRQSVAFWCNPISGHATLYWYQQILGQGPKLLIQFQNNGVVDDSQLPKDRFSAERLKGVDSTLKIQPAKLEDSAVYLCASSLAPQGMGGQPQHFGDGTRLSIL.

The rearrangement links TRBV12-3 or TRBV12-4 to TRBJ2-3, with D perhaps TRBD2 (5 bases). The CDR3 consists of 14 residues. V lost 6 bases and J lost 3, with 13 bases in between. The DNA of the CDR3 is TGTGCCAGCAGGGGTACGAGGAGGACAGATACGCAGTATTTT. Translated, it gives CASRGTRRTDTQYF.

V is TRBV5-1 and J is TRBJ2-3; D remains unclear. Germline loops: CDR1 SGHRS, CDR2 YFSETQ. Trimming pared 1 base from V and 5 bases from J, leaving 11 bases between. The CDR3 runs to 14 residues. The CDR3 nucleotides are TGCGCCAGCAGCTTGACGGAGTCTCTAGATACGCAGTATTTT. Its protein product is CASSLTESLDTQYF. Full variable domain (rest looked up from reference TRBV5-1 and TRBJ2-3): KAGVTQTPRYLIKTRGQQVTLSCSPISGHRSVSWYQQTPGQGLQFLFEYFSETQRNKGNFPGRFSGRQFSNSRSEMNVSTLELGDSALYLCASSLTESLDTQYFGPGTRLTVL.

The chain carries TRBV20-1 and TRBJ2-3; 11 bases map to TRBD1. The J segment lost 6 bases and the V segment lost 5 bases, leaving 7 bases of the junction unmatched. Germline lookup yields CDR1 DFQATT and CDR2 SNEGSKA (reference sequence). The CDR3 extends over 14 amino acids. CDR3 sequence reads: CSAPGQGVGDTQYF. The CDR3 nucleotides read TGCAGTGCTCCGGGACAGGGGGTTGGGGATACGCAGTATTTT.

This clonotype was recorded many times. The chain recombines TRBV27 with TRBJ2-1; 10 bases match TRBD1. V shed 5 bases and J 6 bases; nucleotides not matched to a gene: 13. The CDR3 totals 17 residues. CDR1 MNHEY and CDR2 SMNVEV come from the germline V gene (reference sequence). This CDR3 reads CASSPRQGAPLINEQFF. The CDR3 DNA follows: TGTGCCAGCAGTCCCCGACAGGGGGCACCTCTGATCAATGAGCAGTTCTTC.

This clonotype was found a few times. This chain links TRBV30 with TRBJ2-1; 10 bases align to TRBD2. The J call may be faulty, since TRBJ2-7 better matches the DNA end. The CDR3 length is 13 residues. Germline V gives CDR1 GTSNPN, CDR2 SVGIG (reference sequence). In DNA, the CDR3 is TGTGCCTGGAGTGTAACTAGCGGGAATGAGCAGTACTTC. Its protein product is CAWSVTSGNEQYF.

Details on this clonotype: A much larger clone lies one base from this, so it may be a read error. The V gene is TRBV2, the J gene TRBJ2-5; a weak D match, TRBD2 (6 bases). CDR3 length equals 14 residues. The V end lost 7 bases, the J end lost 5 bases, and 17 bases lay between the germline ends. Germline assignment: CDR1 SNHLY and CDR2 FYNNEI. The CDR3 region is CASTEAGTRETQYF. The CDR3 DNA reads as TGTGCCAGCACTGAGGCCGGGACTCGTGAGACCCAGTACTTC. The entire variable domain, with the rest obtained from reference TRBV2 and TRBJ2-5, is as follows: EPEVTQTPSHQVTQMGQEVILRCVPISNHLYFYWYRQILGQKVEFLVSFYNNEISEKSEIFDDQFSVERPDGSNFTLKIRSTKLEDSAMYFCASTEAGTRETQYFGPGTRLLVL.